This T cell receptor (beta chain) derives from a study of T cell responses to AZD1222 COVID-19 vaccine. Looking at the study overall: Pooling was applied to second doses at about 4 or about 12 weeks. General study results and limits: Most donors were white British and more were female, and clonal diversity was possibly underestimated. Elevations in Spike-specific TCR breadth and depth followed administration of two AZD1222 doses. Only 5 to 7 AZD1222 recipients tested seropositive at baseline.

CDR3 length equals 15 residues. Germline-derived CDR1 and CDR2 are MGHDK and SYGVNS. V lost 3 bases and J 1 base, leaving 12 bases between the germline ends. A note on this clone: The antigen is not known.

Clones were read by immunoSEQ multiplex PCR, and TCRdb kept only the in-frame ones, dropping some. This repertoire shows around 120,000 clones, around 93% found once; its top ten account for 14% to 15%. The sample in question was peripheral blood, obtained on day 0 of AZD1222 vaccination. This receptor was taken from an adult in good health. The chain recombines TRBV25-1 with TRBJ1-1, with D possibly matching TRBD1 (5 bases). CDR3 in amino acids: CASSDGGGWNTEAFF. Written as DNA, the CDR3 is TGTGCCAGCAGTGACGGGGGGGGATGGAACACTGAAGCTTTCTTT. The full variable domain, completed using reference TRBV25-1 and TRBJ1-1, is EADIYQTPRYLVIGTGKKITLECSQTMGHDKMYWYQQDPGMELHLIHYSYGVNSTEKGDLSSESTVSRIRTEHFPLTLESARPSHTSQYLCASSDGGGWNTEAFFGQGTRLTVV.